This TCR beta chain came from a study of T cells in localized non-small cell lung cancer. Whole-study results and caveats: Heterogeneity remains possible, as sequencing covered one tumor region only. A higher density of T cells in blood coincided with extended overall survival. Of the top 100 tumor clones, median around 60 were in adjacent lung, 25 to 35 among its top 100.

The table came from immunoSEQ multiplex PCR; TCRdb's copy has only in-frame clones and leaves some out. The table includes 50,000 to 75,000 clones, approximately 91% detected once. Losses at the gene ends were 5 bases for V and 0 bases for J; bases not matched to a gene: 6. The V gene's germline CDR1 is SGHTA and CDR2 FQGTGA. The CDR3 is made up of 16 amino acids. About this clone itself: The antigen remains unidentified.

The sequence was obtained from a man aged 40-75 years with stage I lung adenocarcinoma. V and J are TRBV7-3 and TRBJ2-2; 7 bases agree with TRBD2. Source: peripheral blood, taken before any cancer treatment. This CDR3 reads CASSPGGLANTGELFF. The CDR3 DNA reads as TGTGCCAGCAGCCCGGGGGGTCTAGCGAACACCGGGGAGCTGTTTTTT.